Detailed here is one T cell receptor beta chain. This CDR3 region has 13 residues. Trimming shortened V by 1 base and J by 3 bases, and 3 bases separated the two germline ends. Per the germline V gene, CDR1 is SGHVS and CDR2 is FQNEAQ. The data are from a study of control samples from healthy donors and cancer patients. Assay used: immunoSEQ multiplex PCR; TCRdb lists only in-frame clones, some missing. The sample consists of 190,000 or so clones, 90% to 95% of them appearing once. The chain carries TRBV7-8 and TRBJ2-2, with D unresolved. Sequenced input: blood. This receptor was identified in a man aged 18 to 35 in good health. DNA for the CDR3: TGTGCCAGCAGCTTAGGCCACACCGGGGAGCTGTTTTTT. This gives the protein CASSLGHTGELFF.